The clone carrying this T cell receptor beta chain came up a few times. Its specificity is not known. With a J-beta primer mix and a sample-barcoded 5' primer, a second PCR ran 7 to 11 cycles. In TCRdb, the 5' RACE reads were re-called with MiXCR into one record per CDR3 protein. The sample lists around 990,000 distinct CDR3 sequences, almost 25% occurring once. The CDR3 is made up of 14 amino acids. The sample is drawn from a study of blood T cells in healthy people across ages. The study's findings and limits: Naive and antigen-experienced cells could not be conclusively compared, given unsorted PBMCs.

The same data also contributed to another study, on T cells of mothers and their children. Per that paper: The authors identified no persistent microchimeric T cell clones.

The TCR comes from a girl aged 2 to 10 in good health. The sample was blood. The chain carries TRBV12-3 or TRBV12-4 and TRBJ2-5; 8 nucleotides agree with TRBD1. Judging by the DNA end, TRBJ2-1 fits better; the J call may be wrong. For the CDR3, the DNA is TGTGCCAGCAGAGGACAGGGTCCATACAATGAGCAGTTCTTC. This encodes CASRGQGPYNEQFF.